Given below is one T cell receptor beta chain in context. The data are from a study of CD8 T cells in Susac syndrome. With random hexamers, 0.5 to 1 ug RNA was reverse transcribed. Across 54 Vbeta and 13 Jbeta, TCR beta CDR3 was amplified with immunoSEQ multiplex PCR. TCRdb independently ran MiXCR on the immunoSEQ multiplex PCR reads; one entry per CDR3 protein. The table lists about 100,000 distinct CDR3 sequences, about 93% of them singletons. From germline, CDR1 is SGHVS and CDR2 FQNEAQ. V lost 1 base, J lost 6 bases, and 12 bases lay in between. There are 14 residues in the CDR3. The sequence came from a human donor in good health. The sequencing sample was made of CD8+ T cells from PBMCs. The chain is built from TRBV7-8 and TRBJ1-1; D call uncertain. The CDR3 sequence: CASSLGVGTAEAFF. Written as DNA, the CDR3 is TGTGCCAGCAGCTTAGGCGTGGGTACGGCTGAAGCTTTCTTT.